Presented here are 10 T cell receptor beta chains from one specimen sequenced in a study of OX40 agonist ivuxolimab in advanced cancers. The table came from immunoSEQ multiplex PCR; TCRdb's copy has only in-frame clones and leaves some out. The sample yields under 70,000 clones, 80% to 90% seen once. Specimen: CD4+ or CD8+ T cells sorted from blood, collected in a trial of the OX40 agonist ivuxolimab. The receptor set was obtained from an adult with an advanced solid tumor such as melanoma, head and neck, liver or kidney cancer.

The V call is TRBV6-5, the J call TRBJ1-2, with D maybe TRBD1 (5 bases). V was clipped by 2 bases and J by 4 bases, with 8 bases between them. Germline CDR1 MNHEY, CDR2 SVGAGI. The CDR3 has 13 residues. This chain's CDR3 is CASSYGGIYGYTF. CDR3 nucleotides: TGTGCCAGCAGTTACGGGGGGATCTATGGCTACACCTTC.

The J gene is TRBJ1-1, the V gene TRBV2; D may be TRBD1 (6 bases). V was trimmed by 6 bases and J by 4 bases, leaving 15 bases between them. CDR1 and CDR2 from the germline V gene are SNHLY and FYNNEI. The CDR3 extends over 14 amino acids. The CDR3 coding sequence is TGTGCCAGCAGCTCAGGACAGCCGGGCACTGAAGCTTTCTTT. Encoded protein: CASSSGQPGTEAFF.

The chain's CDR3 is CAWSATGLNIQYF. The CDR3 DNA follows: TGTGCCTGGAGTGCGACCGGGTTGAACATTCAGTACTTC. This chain connects TRBV30 to TRBJ2-4; the D is unclear. The germline V gene has CDR1 GTSNPN and CDR2 SVGIG (reference sequence). The germline V and J ends were trimmed by 1 base and 7 bases, with 11 bases remaining between them. This CDR3 has 13 residues.

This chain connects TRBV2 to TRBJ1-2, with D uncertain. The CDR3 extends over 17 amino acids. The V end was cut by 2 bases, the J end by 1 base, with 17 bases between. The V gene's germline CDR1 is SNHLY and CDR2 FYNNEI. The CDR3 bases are TGTGCCAGCAGTGAAAGCAGTAAGGCACCGTTTAACTATGGCTACACCTTC. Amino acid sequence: CASSESSKAPFNYGYTF.

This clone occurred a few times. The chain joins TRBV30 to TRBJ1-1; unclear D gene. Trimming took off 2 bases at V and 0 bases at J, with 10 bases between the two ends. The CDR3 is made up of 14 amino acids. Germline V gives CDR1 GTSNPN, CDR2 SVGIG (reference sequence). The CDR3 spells CAWSPTLMNTEAFF. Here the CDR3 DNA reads TGTGCCTGGAGTCCGACACTTATGAACACTGAAGCTTTCTTT. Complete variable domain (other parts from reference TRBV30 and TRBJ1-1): SQTIHQWPATLVQPVGSPLSLECTVEGTSNPNLYWYRQAAGRGLQLLFYSVGIGQISSEVPQNLSASRPQDRQFILSSKKLLLSDSGFYLCAWSPTLMNTEAFFGQGTRLTVV.

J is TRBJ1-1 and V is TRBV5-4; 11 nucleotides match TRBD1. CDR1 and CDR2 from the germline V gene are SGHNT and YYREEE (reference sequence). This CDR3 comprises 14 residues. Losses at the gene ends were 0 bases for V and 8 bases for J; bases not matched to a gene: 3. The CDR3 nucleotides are TGTGCCAGCAGCTTGGGGACAGGGGGCTACGAAGCTTTCTTT. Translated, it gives CASSLGTGGYEAFF.

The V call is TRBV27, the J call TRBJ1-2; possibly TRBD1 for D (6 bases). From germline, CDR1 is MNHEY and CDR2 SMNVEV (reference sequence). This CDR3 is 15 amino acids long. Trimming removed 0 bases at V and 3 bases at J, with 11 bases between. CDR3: CASSLSGGRYYGYTF. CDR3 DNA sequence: TGTGCCAGCAGTTTATCGGGGGGGCGGTACTATGGCTACACCTTC.

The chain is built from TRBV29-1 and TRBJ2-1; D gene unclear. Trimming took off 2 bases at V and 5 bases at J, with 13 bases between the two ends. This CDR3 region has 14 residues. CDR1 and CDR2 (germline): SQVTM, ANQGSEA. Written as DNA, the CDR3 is TGCAGCGTTGAAATACGGGTTACTGACAATGAGCAGTTCTTC. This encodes CSVEIRVTDNEQFF.

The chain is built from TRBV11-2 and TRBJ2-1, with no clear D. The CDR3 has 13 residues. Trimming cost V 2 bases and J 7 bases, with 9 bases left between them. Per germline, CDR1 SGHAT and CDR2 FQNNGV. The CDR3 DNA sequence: TGTGCCAGCAGCTTAAATTCTGAAAATGAGCAGTTCTTC. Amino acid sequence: CASSLNSENEQFF.

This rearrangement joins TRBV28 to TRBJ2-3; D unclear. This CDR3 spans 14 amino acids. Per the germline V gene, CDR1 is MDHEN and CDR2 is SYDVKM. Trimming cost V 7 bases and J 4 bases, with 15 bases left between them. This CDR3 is CASNLRTQADTQYF. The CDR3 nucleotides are TGTGCCAGCAACCTTCGGACCCAGGCAGATACGCAGTATTTT.